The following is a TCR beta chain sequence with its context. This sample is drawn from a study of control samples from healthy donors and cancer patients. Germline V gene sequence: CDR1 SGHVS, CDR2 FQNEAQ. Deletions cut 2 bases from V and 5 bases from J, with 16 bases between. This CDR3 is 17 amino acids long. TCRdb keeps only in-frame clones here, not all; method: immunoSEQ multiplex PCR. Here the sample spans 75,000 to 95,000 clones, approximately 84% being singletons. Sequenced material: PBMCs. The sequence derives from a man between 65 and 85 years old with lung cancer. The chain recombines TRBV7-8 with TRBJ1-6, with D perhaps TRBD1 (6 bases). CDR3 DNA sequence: TGTGCCAGCAGCTTATTGGGACAAGGGAGTGATAATTCACCCCTCCACTTT. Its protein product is CASSLLGQGSDNSPLHF.